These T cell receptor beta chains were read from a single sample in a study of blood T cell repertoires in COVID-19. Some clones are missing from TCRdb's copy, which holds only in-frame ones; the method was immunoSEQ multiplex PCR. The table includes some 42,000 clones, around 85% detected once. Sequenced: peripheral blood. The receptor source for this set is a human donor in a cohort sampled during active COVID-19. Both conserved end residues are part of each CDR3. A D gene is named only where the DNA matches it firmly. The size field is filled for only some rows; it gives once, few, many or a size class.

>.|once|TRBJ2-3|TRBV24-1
CAPRGVGTDTQYF
TGTGCCCCCCGGGGAGTTGGCACAGATACGCAGTATTTT
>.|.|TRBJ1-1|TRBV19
CASRYGTEAFF
TGTGCCAGTCGGTATGGCACTGAAGCTTTCTTT
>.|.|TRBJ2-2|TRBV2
CAGCRDTNTGELFF
TGTGCCGGGTGTCGGGACACTAACACCGGGGAGCTGTTTTTT
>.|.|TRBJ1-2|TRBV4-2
CASSQERTAANYGYTF
TGTGCCAGCAGCCAAGAAAGAACAGCCGCTAACTATGGCTACACCTTC
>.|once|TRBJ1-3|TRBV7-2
CASSLASTGNGNTIYF
TGTGCCAGCAGCTTAGCTTCTACAGGGAATGGAAACACCATATATTTT
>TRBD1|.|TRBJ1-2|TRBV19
CASSSAGTGGLGYTF
TGTGCCAGTAGTAGCGCCGGGACAGGGGGCCTTGGCTACACCTTC
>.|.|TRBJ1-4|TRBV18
CASSPGGEKLFF
TGTGCCAGCTCACCAGGCGGCGAAAAACTGTTTTTT
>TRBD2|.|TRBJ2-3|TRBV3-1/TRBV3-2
CASGSGTGLAGAPLHF
TGTGCCAGCGGGTCAGGCACAGGACTAGCGGGGGCCCCCCTTCATTTT
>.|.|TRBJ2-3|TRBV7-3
CASSLGQGTQYF
TGTGCCAGCAGCTTGGGGCAGGGGACGCAGTATTTT
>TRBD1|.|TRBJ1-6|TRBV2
CASRDRGQSSPLHF
TGTGCCAGCAGAGACAGGGGGCAGAGTTCACCCCTCCACTTT
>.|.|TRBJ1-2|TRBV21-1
CAMLKGISGYGYTF
TGTGCCATGTTAAAAGGGATTTCGGGGTATGGCTACACCTTC
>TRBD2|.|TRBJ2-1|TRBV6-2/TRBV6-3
CASRPGLATVDEQFF
TGTGCCAGCCGCCCGGGACTAGCGACCGTCGATGAGCAGTTCTTC
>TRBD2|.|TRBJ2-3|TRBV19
CASSPSGGVDTQYF
TGTGCCAGTAGTCCCAGCGGGGGGGTTGATACGCAGTATTTT
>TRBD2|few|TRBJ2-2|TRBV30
CAWSGGAGTGELFF
TGTGCCTGGAGCGGGGGGGCAGGCACCGGGGAGCTGTTTTTT
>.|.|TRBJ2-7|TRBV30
CAWRFQGGGFRQYF
TGTGCCTGGAGATTTCAGGGCGGGGGCTTTCGGCAGTACTTC
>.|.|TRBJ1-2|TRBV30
CAWNWGGSDYGYTF
TGTGCCTGGAACTGGGGGGGATCTGACTATGGCTACACCTTC
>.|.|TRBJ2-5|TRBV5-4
CASSPSSAGLETQYF
TGTGCCAGCAGCCCGAGCTCGGCAGGGCTGGAGACCCAGTACTTC
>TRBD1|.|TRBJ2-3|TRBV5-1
CASSLYGTGEGTDTQYF
TGCGCCAGCAGCTTGTACGGGACAGGGGAGGGCACAGATACGCAGTATTTT
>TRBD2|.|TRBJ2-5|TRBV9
CASSVRGIQETQYF
TGTGCCAGCAGCGTGCGGGGGATCCAAGAGACCCAGTACTTC
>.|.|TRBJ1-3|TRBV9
CASSVSGSGNTIYF
TGTGCCAGCAGCGTATCGGGGTCCGGAAACACCATATATTTT
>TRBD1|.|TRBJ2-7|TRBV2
CASSLDRAAYEQYF
TGTGCCAGCAGTTTAGACAGGGCCGCCTACGAGCAGTACTTC
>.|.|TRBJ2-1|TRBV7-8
CASSPPSRDEQFF
TGTGCCAGCAGCCCCCCTTCGCGTGATGAGCAGTTCTTC
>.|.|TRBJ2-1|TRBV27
CASKVGPDFNEQFF
TGTGCCAGCAAGGTTGGGCCGGACTTCAATGAGCAGTTCTTC
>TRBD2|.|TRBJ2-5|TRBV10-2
CASSWTSGFAKTQYF
TGCGCCAGCAGTTGGACTAGCGGCTTTGCGAAGACCCAGTACTTC
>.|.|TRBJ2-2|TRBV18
CASSLQGSDTGELFF
TGTGCCAGCTCACTCCAGGGATCGGACACCGGGGAGCTGTTTTTT
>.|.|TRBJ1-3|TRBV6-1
CASSVSLGQFSGNTIYF
TGTGCCAGCAGTGTTTCCCTAGGACAGTTCTCTGGAAACACCATATATTTT
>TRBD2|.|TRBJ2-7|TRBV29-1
CSPPTGGDYEQYF
TGCAGCCCCCCGACGGGGGGAGACTACGAGCAGTACTTC
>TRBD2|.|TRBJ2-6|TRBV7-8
CASSLIGTSSGANVLTF
TGTGCCAGCAGCTTAATAGGGACTAGCTCTGGGGCCAACGTCCTGACTTTC
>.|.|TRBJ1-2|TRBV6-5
CASKGSGGDTF
TGTGCCAGCAAGGGATCGGGGGGGGACACCTTC
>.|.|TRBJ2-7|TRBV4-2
CASSQATGQGYEQYF
TGTGCCAGCAGCCAAGCCACAGGTCAAGGCTACGAGCAGTACTTC
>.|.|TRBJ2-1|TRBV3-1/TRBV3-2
CASSSGGHNEQFF
TGTGCCAGCAGCTCCGGGGGACACAATGAGCAGTTCTTC
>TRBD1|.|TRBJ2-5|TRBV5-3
CARRLNRGTQETQYF
TGTGCCAGAAGGCTGAACAGGGGGACCCAAGAGACCCAGTACTTC
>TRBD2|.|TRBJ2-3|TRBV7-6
CASSPLAGGRTDTQYF
TGTGCCAGCAGCCCACTGGCGGGGGGGCGGACAGATACGCAGTATTTT
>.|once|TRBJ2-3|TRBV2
CASSMQFTDTQYF
TGTGCCAGCAGTATGCAGTTTACAGATACGCAGTATTTT
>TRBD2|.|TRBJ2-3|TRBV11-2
CASSLLGLAVPDTQYF
TGTGCCAGCAGCTTGCTGGGACTAGCGGTGCCAGATACGCAGTATTTT
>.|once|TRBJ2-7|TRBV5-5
CASSFGSGDYEQYF
TGTGCCAGCAGCTTTGGGTCAGGGGACTACGAGCAGTACTTC
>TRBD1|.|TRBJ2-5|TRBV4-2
CASSQPGTGEETQYF
TGTGCCAGCAGCCAACCGGGGACAGGGGAGGAGACCCAGTACTTC
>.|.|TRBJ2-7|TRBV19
CASSMWGVTEQYF
TGTGCCAGTAGTATGTGGGGGGTCACGGAGCAGTACTTC
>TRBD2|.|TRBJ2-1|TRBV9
CASGLAGGHEQFF
TGTGCCAGTGGACTAGCGGGGGGCCATGAGCAGTTCTTC
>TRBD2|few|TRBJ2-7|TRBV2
CASRFQRGYYEQYF
TGTGCCAGCAGATTCCAGCGGGGCTACTACGAGCAGTACTTC